This T cell receptor (beta chain) was obtained from a study of T cell responses to AZD1222 COVID-19 vaccine (dated by TCRdb to about 2021). For the study in its entirety: Because spike-specific TCR depth and breadth did not differ between the two schedules, AZD1222 recipients who got a second dose at roughly 4 weeks were pooled with those who got a second dose at roughly 12 weeks. A total of 240 or so trial participants underwent TCR sequencing, of whom roughly 210 had received two doses of AZD1222 and around 26 had received two doses of the MenACWY control vaccine. Trial participants were enrolled by age into 18-55, 56-69 and 70-plus year subgroups, with around 150, 28 and 57 TCR-sequenced participants respectively. The research as a whole found: In the small 56-69-year group, the increase in depth fell short of significance, most likely because of low power. Because no day 14 peak-response samples were available, repertoires were characterized only after the peak T cell response. Reportedly, almost half of the unique spike-specific TCRs recognized epitopes lying outside the regions that are mutated in the B.1.351 and B.1.1.7 variants. Conclusions about previously exposed vaccinees were limited because only a handful of AZD1222 recipients were SARS-CoV-2 seropositive at baseline. After two AZD1222 doses, spike-specific TCR breadth and depth were significantly higher than at day 0 and than in MenACWY recipients. The whole spike protein was spanned by vaccine-associated CD4 TCRs, and dominant responses were seen in regions 160-218 and 743-854. Most participants were white British and females outnumbered males, and the authors suggested that clonal diversity may have been underestimated.

What this sample's time point label stands for: baseline before first vaccination. Vaccinee samples came from UK trials COV001 and COV002, including a single-blind randomized controlled phase 2/3 trial of AZD1222 (ChAdOx1 nCoV-19) in healthy adults. For TCRbeta chain sequencing, PBMC samples from trial participants were taken at day 0 and at day 28 after the second dose. About this clone: Its specific antigen is unknown. The junction shows a germline mismatch at one end, possibly a read error.

The CDR3 regions of human TCRbeta chains were subjected to immunosequencing. In the paper's pipeline: Repertoire TCRs were checked for matches against a reference library of SARS-CoV-2-specific TCRs that had been generated using the MIRA antigen-specificity platform. Breadth was defined as the fraction of unique TCRs that were SARS-CoV-2-associated, and depth was defined as the fraction of total T cells that were SARS-CoV-2-associated. Using the MIRA data, each spike-specific TCR was assigned both to the spike region to which the TCR was reactive and to a CD4 or CD8 class. Log10-transformed breadth and depth values were compared by one-way ANOVA with Sidak's multiple comparisons tests. TCRdb took this table from immuneACCESS and kept in-frame rearrangements with V and J called. Such tables lack part of the clones; where checked against another copy, unresolved V genes explain under half of the gap, and the rest is unexplained. V and J calls and clone size are those listed in that table; D and trimming were worked out from the DNA. Here the sample has roughly 120,000 clones; around 90% occur a single time. The ten largest clones capture roughly 1.6% of the sample.

The CDR3 has 15 amino acids, counting the end cysteine and phenylalanine. Only the CDR3 portion is preserved as DNA: 45 bases, with reading frame beginning at the first base. Taken from the germline V gene, the CDR1 and CDR2 loops are SNHLY and FYNNEI. The sequence links TRBV2 to TRBJ1-2; possibly the D gene is TRBD1, per 6 matching bases. The sequenced sample was peripheral blood, obtained on day 0 of AZD1222 vaccination. The sequence came from an adult in good health. This receptor carries the CDR3 CAGRGSGALGSGYTF. In nucleotide form, the sequence is TGTGCCGGCAGGGGCTCGGGGGCTTTGGGTTCGGGCTACACCTTC. The CDR3, completed at both ends by the reference TRBV2 and TRBJ1-2 genes, gives the full variable domain EPEVTQTPSHQVTQMGQEVILRCVPISNHLYFYWYRQILGQKVEFLVSFYNNEISEKSEIFDDQFSVERPDGSNFTLKIRSTKLEDSAMYFCAGRGSGALGSGYTFGSGTRLTVV.